The sequence of this TCR beta chain was determined in a study of Tregs in tolerant kidney transplant recipients. The study's findings and limits: The small number of patients limits these findings pending further validation.

The table came from immunoSEQ multiplex PCR; TCRdb's copy has only in-frame clones and leaves some out. The sample has approximately 49,000 clones. To note about this clone: Its antigen is still unknown. The read gets to within 3 residues of the CDR3 end, and the germline J gene fills in the rest.

This CDR3 is 17 amino acids long. Germline CDR1 MGHRA, CDR2 YSYEKL. Losses at the gene ends were 0 bases for V and 4 bases for J; bases not matched to a gene: 9. This sequence joins TRBV4-1 and TRBJ2-5, with TRBD1 matching 9 bases. The origin of this receptor is a human donor who received a combined kidney and bone marrow transplant. The material sequenced was CD4+ T cells from blood, taken before the transplant. CDR3: CASSQDADRGGPETQYF. The part of the CDR3 DNA that was read is TGCGCCAGCAGCCAAGATGCGGACAGGGGTGGACCAGAGACC.